Following are 19 T cell receptor beta chains from one sample sequenced in a study of shared clonotypes between healthy human individuals. Some clones are missing from TCRdb's copy, which holds only in-frame ones; the method was immunoSEQ multiplex PCR. The data contain roughly 500,000 clones, around 74% of them singletons. Sequencing was carried out using PBMCs. The receptors were gathered from a woman aged 40 to 50 in good health. Some clones in this sample may be carry-over from other donors' samples.

The J gene is TRBJ2-7, the V gene TRBV9; unclear D gene. Trimming stripped 1 base from V and 2 bases from J, with 10 bases between. Germline V gives CDR1 SGDLS, CDR2 YYNGEE. CDR3 length: 14 residues. The CDR3 region has the DNA TGTGCCAGCAGCGTAAGGTCTGTACCCTACGAGCAGTACTTC. Encoded protein: CASSVRSVPYEQYF. The full variable domain, rest sourced from reference TRBV9 and TRBJ2-7, is DSGVTQTPKHLITATGQRVTLRCSPRSGDLSVYWYQQSLDQGLQFLIQYYNGEERAKGNILERFSAQQFPDLHSELNLSSLELGDSALYFCASSVRSVPYEQYFGPGTRLTVT.

This clone is a singleton in its sample. The rearrangement uses TRBV5-8 and TRBJ2-7; no clear D gene. CDR3 size: 10 residues. The germline V and J ends were trimmed by 0 bases and 12 bases, with 7 bases remaining between them. Germline lookup yields CDR1 SGHTS and CDR2 YDEGEE. The CDR3 protein is CASSLGTPYF. In DNA form, the CDR3 reads TGTGCCAGCAGCTTGGGGACCCCGTACTTC.

The chain has TRBV2 and TRBJ2-7, with a weak D call TRBD1 (6 bases). CDR3 length equals 14 residues. Germline CDR1 is SNHLY and CDR2 is FYNNEI. V dropped 7 bases and J dropped 6 bases, with 19 bases sitting between them. The DNA of the CDR3 is TGTGCCAGCACCAGAGGACAGTTGTACCCCGAGCAGTACTTC. As protein: CASTRGQLYPEQYF.

The chain couples TRBV11-2 to TRBJ2-1, with TRBD2 matching 8 bases. CDR1 is SGHAT and CDR2 is FQNNGV in the germline V gene. This CDR3 has 15 amino acids. V shed 3 bases, J shed 4 bases, and the junction held 5 bases outside the gene matches. The CDR3 reads CASSFSGDTYNEQFF. The CDR3 nucleotides read TGTGCCAGCAGCTTTAGCGGGGATACATACAATGAGCAGTTCTTC.

This clone appeared once. The chain employs TRBV6-1 and TRBJ1-5; tentatively, D is TRBD1 (5 bases). The CDR3 covers 14 residues. Trimming took 7 bases from V and 0 from J, leaving 10 bases between them. Germline lookup yields CDR1 MNHNS and CDR2 SASEGT. The CDR3 DNA follows: TGTGCCAGCACCCCCGGGACTAGCAATCAGCCCCAGCATTTT. As protein: CASTPGTSNQPQHF.

This sequence joins TRBV6-4 and TRBJ2-3; TRBD2 agrees at 7 bases. After removal of 3 bases from V and 1 base from J, the junction contained 4 bases not matched to a gene. This CDR3 is 15 amino acids long. Germline V gives CDR1 MRHNA, CDR2 SNTAGT. The CDR3 DNA sequence: TGTGCCAGCAGTGATGGGGCGGGAGGCACAGATACGCAGTATTTT. Its protein product is CASSDGAGGTDTQYF.

The chain couples TRBV30 to TRBJ2-7, with 7 nucleotides matching TRBD2. Germline CDR1 and CDR2: GTSNPN and SVGIG (reference sequence). The V and J ends lost 0 bases and 6 bases, in that order; junction bases with no gene match: 5. CDR3 length: 13 amino acids. The CDR3 spells CAWSVVREAEQYF. The CDR3 DNA is TGTGCCTGGAGTGTAGTCCGGGAGGCCGAGCAGTACTTC.

CDR3 sequence (DNA): TGTGCCAGCAGCCCCTGGACAACTAGTCACGTGCAGTACTTC. It codes for CASSPWTTSHVQYF. The chain employs TRBV5-6 and TRBJ2-7; the D gene could be TRBD1 or TRBD2 (5 bases each). Germline V gives CDR1 SGHDT, CDR2 YYEEEE. There are 14 residues in the CDR3. Trimming stripped 4 bases from V and 9 bases from J, with 20 bases between.

The chain is built from TRBV29-1 and TRBJ2-4; 11 bases are shared with TRBD1. The germline V gene encodes CDR1 SQVTM and CDR2 ANQGSEA. The ends lost 6 bases at V and 4 bases at J; junction bases unmatched: 5. The CDR3 extends over 14 amino acids. CDR3 DNA sequence: TGCAGCGTCAGGACAGGGGGCTCTAAAAACATTCAGTACTTC. Translated, it gives CSVRTGGSKNIQYF.

This chain uses TRBV5-1 with TRBJ2-1, with a tentative D call TRBD1 (6 bases). V lost 0 bases to trimming and J lost 9 bases, with 16 bases between them. The CDR3 contains 15 residues. Looked up from germline, CDR1 is SGHRS and CDR2 is YFSETQ. The CDR3 DNA sequence: TGCGCCAGCAGCTTGGAGGACAGTGGATTCGGTGAGCAGTTCTTC. Protein sequence: CASSLEDSGFGEQFF.

CDR3 DNA: TGTGCCAGCAGCTTGGGGCCGTCTAGCTCTGGAAACACCATATATTTT. Its protein product is CASSLGPSSSGNTIYF. The chain uses TRBV5-5 and TRBJ1-3; D unresolved. Trimming removed 0 bases at V and 0 bases at J, with 10 bases between. The germline CDR1 and CDR2 sequences are SGHKS and YYEKEE (reference sequence). This CDR3 has 16 residues. Full variable domain (missing parts from reference TRBV5-5 and TRBJ1-3): DAGVTQSPTHLIKTRGQQVTLRCSPISGHKSVSWYQQVLGQGPQFIFQYYEKEERGRGNFPDRFSARQFPNYSSELNVNALLLGDSALYLCASSLGPSSSGNTIYFGEGSWLTVV.

This chain uses TRBV5-1 with TRBJ2-1; 8 bases agree with TRBD1. The length of the CDR3 is 16 residues. The V gene's germline CDR1 is SGHRS and CDR2 YFSETQ. The J segment lost 3 bases and the V segment lost 0 bases, leaving 5 bases of the junction unmatched. The CDR3 spells CASSLDDRGGYNEQFF. The CDR3 DNA follows: TGCGCCAGCAGCTTGGACGACAGGGGAGGCTACAATGAGCAGTTCTTC.

This chain's CDR3 is CASSPRGEPDTQYF. The DNA for the CDR3 is TGTGCCAGCAGCCCCCGGGGGGAGCCAGATACGCAGTATTTT. The rearrangement uses TRBV7-3 and TRBJ2-3; 7 nucleotides line up with TRBD2. Per germline, CDR1 SGHTA and CDR2 FQGTGA. The CDR3 totals 14 residues. V shed 5 bases, J shed 4 bases, and the junction held 6 bases outside the gene matches.

The rearrangement joins TRBV7-8 to TRBJ2-2; possibly TRBD1 for D (7 bases). V lost 5 bases to trimming and J lost 3 bases, with 16 bases between them. The CDR3 length is 16 residues. The germline gives CDR1 SGHVS, CDR2 FQNEAQ. CDR3 region: CASSPEQGRYTGELFF. CDR3 sequence (DNA): TGTGCCAGCAGCCCAGAACAGGGGAGGTACACCGGGGAGCTGTTTTTT.

This rearrangement joins TRBV18 to TRBJ1-1; 9 bases are a match to TRBD1. CDR1 and CDR2 (germline): KGHSH, LQKENI. The CDR3 is 14 residues long. V gave up 4 bases and J gave up 1 base; unmatched junction bases: 1. Written as DNA, the CDR3 is TGTGCCAGCTCACAGGGACAGGGGAACACTGAAGCTTTCTTT. Translated: CASSQGQGNTEAFF.

This chain connects TRBV2 to TRBJ2-5, with D perhaps TRBD1 or TRBD2 (5 bases each). V lost 6 bases and J lost 5, with 13 bases in between. There are 13 residues in the CDR3. Germline V gene data show CDR1 as SNHLY and CDR2 as FYNNEI. The CDR3 sequence is CASRSVGAETQYF. CDR3 bases: TGTGCCAGCAGGTCCGTCGGGGCGGAGACCCAGTACTTC.

The gene calls are TRBV19 and TRBJ1-1; TRBD1 might be the D (5 bases). The V end lost 7 bases, the J end lost 0 bases, and 21 bases lay between the germline ends. The germline CDR1 and CDR2 sequences are LNHDA and SQIVND (reference sequence). This CDR3 contains 17 residues. DNA of the CDR3: TGTGCCAGTACCACTCGCCTCGGGGCAGGGATGAACACTGAAGCTTTCTTT. Protein: CASTTRLGAGMNTEAFF.

The chain is built from TRBV19 and TRBJ1-2; D gene uncertain. V gave up 3 bases and J gave up 8 bases, with 16 bases separating them. CDR1 is LNHDA, CDR2 SQIVND, per germline (reference sequence). The CDR3 is 14 residues long. The CDR3 bases are TGTGCCAGTAGTATCTCTGGGCCCTGGATGGGCTACACCTTC. Residues: CASSISGPWMGYTF.

The chain has TRBV5-1 and TRBJ1-5, with D hard to call. CDR1 and CDR2 from the germline V gene are SGHRS and YFSETQ. This CDR3 has 16 amino acids. Trimming took 0 bases from V and 6 from J, leaving 16 bases between them. CDR3 region: CASSLGAGGGSQPQHF. CDR3 nucleotides: TGCGCCAGCAGCTTGGGTGCAGGAGGTGGGAGTCAGCCCCAGCATTTT.